The clone carrying this T cell receptor beta chain was counted only a few times. Its cognate antigen is unknown. HTBI primers from iRepertoire and Arm-PCR of CDR3 regions yielded the TCR beta libraries. One entry per CDR3 protein results from TCRdb running MiXCR on the multiplex PCR reads. The table records over 450,000 distinct CDR3 sequences, 20% to 25% of them present only once. The sample comes from a study of regulatory T cells in long-lasting Graves disease. Germline-derived CDR1 and CDR2 are MNHEY and SMNVEV (reference sequence). The CDR3 consists of 15 residues. Trimming cost V 5 bases and J 0 bases, with 14 bases left between them. Study-level results: Compared with new cases, persistent Graves' patients showed reduced TCR diversity. Among samples with persistent disease, TRBV28, TRBJ1-2 and TRBJ2-5 were favored. Thyroid tissue went unstudied; only peripheral blood was examined.

Specified time point: persistent/refractory GD, antithyroid drugs over 5 years with positive TRAb. Making the TCR library involved RNA that had been extracted from PBMCs. Patients met American Thyroid Association criteria for Graves' disease. Here the sequenced sample was peripheral blood mononuclear cells (PBMCs), taken when the disease was refractory, from a patient treated with antithyroid drugs. The gene calls are TRBV27 and TRBJ2-7; D gene uncertain. The receptor comes from a female donor with Graves disease. The CDR3 loop reads CASSPDWAASYEQYF. The CDR3 DNA reads TGTGCCAGCAGTCCCGACTGGGCAGCCTCCTACGAGCAGTACTTC.